This T cell receptor beta chain was documented in a study of glioma-infiltrating T cells (TCRdb year 2016). As for the study more broadly: Sequencing of TCR alpha- and beta-chain repertoires was performed on glioma tissue, on non-neoplastic brain tissue, and on matched peripheral blood mononuclear cells. The paired cohort was made up of three low-grade glioma patients, eight or nine primary glioblastoma patients and three non-glioma patients who contributed non-neoplastic brain tissue. To measure how far tissue and blood T-cell populations diverged, each tissue-infiltrating repertoire was compared against the peripheral blood repertoire of the same patient. What the authors observed across the whole study: Group comparisons were based on small numbers of patients: three non-neoplastic, three low-grade glioma and eight glioblastoma patients. Very few CDR3 sequences were found to be shared between tissue and blood, and this scarcity was attributed to high CDR3 diversity and limited sampling. VJ-independent divergence between tissue and blood was below expectation in non-neoplastic patients but above expectation in all gliomas, especially low-grade gliomas.

The CDR3 contains 15 residues, cysteine and phenylalanine counted. CDR3 DNA is the only sequence kept; it has 45 bases, read in frame from the first base. V lost 5 bases and J lost 2 bases; the stretch between them is 13 bases long. CDR1 KGHDR and CDR2 SFDVKD are derived from the germline V gene. The iRepertoire nested amplicon-rescue multiplex PCR (arm-PCR) platform was used to amplify TCR alpha and beta CDR3 regions from RNA. The input for one-step reverse transcription and amplification was roughly 95-400 ng of tissue mRNA or PBMC total RNA. After bead purification, a secondary multiplex PCR added Illumina adapters, and libraries were gel-purified between 200 and 400 bp. Demultiplexing relied on internal 6-nucleotide barcodes carried by the libraries. The libraries were sequenced on an Illumina MiSeq using 2x220 or 2x250 nucleotide paired-end reads. On the authors' methods: FLASH 1.2.11 was used to merge paired reads, and BWA-MEM then aligned the reads to the GRCh37 human genome before TRA and TRB reads were extracted. An IMGT-derived reference of cassette sequences and CDR3 motifs, with pseudogenes included, was used for V and J assignment. Reads were translated in three frames, and productive CDR3s were defined by a C…FGXG motif without stop codons. Clonotypes were defined as unique combinations of V-J cassette pair and CDR3 amino acid sequence. Hamming distance filtering was applied to reads, with thresholds set by the sequence error rate of each sample in mapped regions. TCRdb trimmed public reads at Q25 via fastp, called clones via MiXCR and kept in-frame beta chains. CDR3 protein duplicates are merged, each entry listing the most common genes and DNA. TCRdb's processing, not the study's, gives the V and J calls here. The sample table holds about 5,800 distinct CDR3 sequences, of which 28% were seen once. The biggest ten clones account for less than 15% of the sample.

Ten or more counts support this clonotype. Its target antigen remains unknown. Per-base qualities were not stored, and no clone one base away is much larger. The specimen sequenced was glioma tissue, nonneoplastic brain tissue, or PBMCs (not recorded which). In this chain, TRBV24-1 is recombined with TRBJ2-3; TRBD1 is a possible D gene, resting on 7 matching bases. This TCR came from a human donor with low-grade glioma or glioblastoma, undergoing nonglioma brain surgery, or in good health (not recorded which). The sequence in DNA is TGTGCCACCAGTGGTTCAGGGGGACTCACAGATACGCAGTATTTT. It specifies CATSGSGGLTDTQYF.